The 20 T cell receptor beta chains given below trace back to one sample, sequenced in a study of shared clonotypes between healthy human individuals. Clones were sequenced by immunoSEQ multiplex PCR, and TCRdb holds only the in-frame ones, with some missing. The table lists about 480,000 clones, around 79% of them singletons. The sequenced material came from PBMCs. The receptor set was obtained from a woman aged 35 to 49 in good health. Some clones in this sample may be carry-over from other donors' samples.

This clone showed up many times. CDR3 coding DNA: TGTGCCAGCAGAGCAATTACCTACGAGCAGTACTTC. Amino acid sequence: CASRAITYEQYF. The chain links TRBV21-1 to TRBJ2-7; the listed D gene, TRBD2, was not tested against the DNA. TRBV21-1 is labeled a pseudogene. The CDR3 loop spans 12 amino acids.

The chain carries TRBV11-2 and TRBJ2-7, with 9 bases matching TRBD2. The CDR3 covers 16 residues. The germline V gene has CDR1 SGHAT and CDR2 FQNNGV. With 3 bases clipped from V and 3 bases from J, the junction kept 9 bases outside the gene matches. The CDR3 DNA reads as TGTGCCAGCAGCTTCCGGCTAGCGGGGAGTGACTACGAGCAGTACTTC. Its translation: CASSFRLAGSDYEQYF.

CDR3 amino acids: CATSRDTRGEAFF. The CDR3 nucleotides are TGTGCCACCAGCAGAGACACCAGGGGTGAAGCTTTCTTT. V is TRBV15 and J is TRBJ1-1; D is perhaps TRBD1 (6 bases). The CDR3 totals 13 residues. The germline V and J ends were trimmed by 0 bases and 7 bases, with 9 bases remaining between them. Germline V lookup: CDR1 LNHNV, CDR2 YYDKDF (reference sequence).

A single count supports this clone. The chain carries TRBV5-6 and TRBJ1-2; unclear D gene. CDR3 size: 12 residues. Germline CDR1 is SGHDT and CDR2 is YYEEEE. Trimming cost V 4 bases and J 5 bases, with 9 bases left between them. The CDR3 region has the DNA TGTGCCAGCAGCGTGGACGATTATGGCTACACCTTC. It encodes CASSVDDYGYTF.

The CDR3 is CASSLGWYEQYF. DNA of the CDR3: TGTGCCAGCAGCTTAGGCTGGTACGAGCAGTACTTC. The chain has TRBV7-9 and TRBJ2-7; D is uncertain. The CDR3 is 12 amino acids. Deletions cut 1 base from V and 4 bases from J, with 5 bases between. Germline assignment: CDR1 SEHNR and CDR2 FQNEAQ (reference sequence).

This rearrangement joins TRBV19 to TRBJ1-3; the match to TRBD1 covers 7 bases. This CDR3 comprises 15 residues. CDR1 LNHDA and CDR2 SQIVND come from the germline V gene (reference sequence). The J segment lost 4 bases and the V segment lost 10 bases, leaving 13 bases of the junction unmatched. The CDR3, as DNA: TGTGCCACCACAAAGGGACAGCCAGTCGGAAACACCATATATTTT. Translating it yields CATTKGQPVGNTIYF.

This clone was counted a few times. The CDR3 sequence is CASSFLDGEAFF. The DNA of the CDR3 is TGTGCCAGCAGCTTCCTGGACGGTGAAGCTTTCTTT. The chain recombines TRBV11-2 with TRBJ1-1; D is undetermined. Germline V gives CDR1 SGHAT, CDR2 FQNNGV. Trimming took off 3 bases at V and 7 bases at J, with 9 bases between the two ends. The CDR3 runs 12 residues.

V is TRBV11-1 and J is TRBJ2-5; D not resolved. There are 14 residues in the CDR3. V was clipped by 1 base and J by 5 bases, with 11 bases between them. Germline CDR1 is SGHAT and CDR2 is FQDESV (reference sequence). CDR3 sequence reads: CASSLGSGPETQYF. For the CDR3, the DNA is TGTGCCAGCAGCTTAGGGTCCGGTCCGGAGACCCAGTACTTC.

Of note for this clone: This sample also contains other DNA sequences that code for the same CDR3. The gene calls are TRBV4-3 and TRBJ2-7; TRBD2 aligns across 7 bases. V trimming: 0 bases; J trimming: 0 bases; junction bases outside the gene matches: 5. From germline, CDR1 is LGHNA and CDR2 YSLEER. CDR3 length: 16 residues. The CDR3 protein is CASSQDRTSGSYEQYF. DNA of the CDR3: TGCGCCAGCAGCCAAGATAGGACTAGTGGCTCCTACGAGCAGTACTTC.

This sequence joins TRBV9 and TRBJ2-2; D is possibly TRBD2 (6 bases). The V and J ends lost 4 bases and 4 bases respectively, with 14 bases between them. Per germline, CDR1 SGDLS and CDR2 YYNGEE. This CDR3 is built from 15 residues. Written as DNA, the CDR3 is TGTGCCAGCAGCCCCCGGTATAGCGGCACCGGGGAGCTGTTTTTT. Translated: CASSPRYSGTGELFF.

V and J are TRBV5-1 and TRBJ2-7, with D hard to call. This CDR3 contains 13 residues. V was shortened by 4 bases and J by 2 bases, with 10 bases between the two germline ends. Germline V gives CDR1 SGHRS, CDR2 YFSETQ. This CDR3 reads CASSLHTAYEQYF. CDR3 DNA sequence: TGCGCCAGCAGCCTGCACACAGCCTACGAGCAGTACTTC.

J is TRBJ2-1 and V is TRBV27, with D perhaps matching TRBD2 (5 bases). The V gene's germline CDR1 is MNHEY and CDR2 SMNVEV (reference sequence). The CDR3 contains 15 residues. Trimming removed 5 bases at V and 1 base at J, with 12 bases between. The CDR3 bases are TGTGCCAGCAGTCTCACCGCGGGTTCCTACAATGAGCAGTTCTTC. Translation: CASSLTAGSYNEQFF.

V gene TRBV5-1 combines with J gene TRBJ1-2, with 8 bases fitting TRBD1. There are 14 residues in the CDR3. Per germline, CDR1 SGHRS and CDR2 YFSETQ. The trim removed 4 bases at V and 5 bases at J, leaving 7 bases unmatched. The CDR3 region has the DNA TGCGCCAGCAGCGATGGACAGGGCAGGTATGGCTACACCTTC. Translation gives CASSDGQGRYGYTF. Supplemented by reference TRBV5-1 and TRBJ1-2, the full variable domain reads KAGVTQTPRYLIKTRGQQVTLSCSPISGHRSVSWYQQTPGQGLQFLFEYFSETQRNKGNFPGRFSGRQFSNSRSEMNVSTLELGDSALYLCASSDGQGRYGYTFGSGTRLTVV.

This clone was found a few times. The chain uses TRBV4-1 and TRBJ2-1; TRBD1 is a possible D gene (5 bases). The CDR3 consists of 13 residues. The germline CDR1 and CDR2 sequences are MGHRA and YSYEKL. V lost 1 base and J lost 10, with 11 bases in between. The CDR3 region is CASSQGRGWEQFF. The CDR3, as DNA: TGCGCCAGCAGCCAAGGAAGGGGATGGGAGCAGTTCTTC.

The chain recombines TRBV7-9 with TRBJ2-1, with D unclear. Germline-derived CDR1 and CDR2 are SEHNR and FQNEAQ (reference sequence). This CDR3 has 12 amino acids. V lost 4 bases and J 9 bases, leaving 10 bases between the germline ends. This CDR3 reads CASSSGFGEQFF. In DNA, the CDR3 is TGTGCCAGCAGCTCCGGTTTTGGTGAGCAGTTCTTC.

This clone has only a few counts. The gene calls are TRBV7-3 and TRBJ2-1; D unresolved. V was shortened by 1 base and J by 7 bases, with 8 bases between the two germline ends. The CDR3 sequence is 13 residues long. The germline CDR1 and CDR2 sequences are SGHTA and FQGTGA. The CDR3 region has the DNA TGTGCCAGCAGCTTAATGAGTCCTAATGAGCAGTTCTTC. Translating it yields CASSLMSPNEQFF.

The chain carries TRBV7-2 and TRBJ1-1; tentatively, D is TRBD1 (5 bases). V lost 0 bases to trimming and J lost 7 bases, with 9 bases between them. Germline CDR1 is SGHTA and CDR2 is FQGNSA. The CDR3 loop spans 13 amino acids. In DNA form, the CDR3 reads TGTGCCAGCAGCTTAGCGGGGCAGATTGAAGCTTTCTTT. Translated: CASSLAGQIEAFF.

V and J are TRBV7-3 and TRBJ2-1, with D maybe TRBD2 (5 bases). The V gene lost 6 bases and the J gene lost 0 bases, with 9 bases spanning the gap. The germline gives CDR1 SGHTA, CDR2 FQGTGA. The CDR3 contains 14 residues. The CDR3 protein is CASSLAISYNEQFF. In nucleotides, the CDR3 is TGTGCCAGCAGTCTAGCCATCTCCTACAATGAGCAGTTCTTC. The variable domain in full, completed from reference TRBV7-3 and TRBJ2-1, reads GAGVSQTPSNKVTEKGKYVELRCDPISGHTALYWYRQSLGQGPEFLIYFQGTGAADDSGLPNDRFFAVRPEGSVSTLKIQRTERGDSAVYLCASSLAISYNEQFFGPGTRLTVL.

The V and J genes are TRBV30 and TRBJ2-6, with D tentatively TRBD1 (5 bases). V lost 2 bases and J lost 2, with 7 bases in between. This CDR3 contains 14 residues. CDR1 is GTSNPN and CDR2 is SVGIG in the germline V gene (reference sequence). The CDR3 reads CAWSLQAGANVLTF. The CDR3 DNA reads TGTGCCTGGAGTTTACAGGCTGGGGCCAACGTCCTGACTTTC.

This clone has only one observation. The chain joins TRBV5-6 to TRBJ2-7; D may be TRBD1 (5 bases). The CDR3 sequence is 13 residues long. CDR1 and CDR2 (germline): SGHDT, YYEEEE. The V and J ends lost 3 bases and 3 bases respectively, with 10 bases between them. DNA of the CDR3: TGTGCCAGCAGCTCAGGGTTGGGCTACGAGCAGTACTTC. This translates into CASSSGLGYEQYF.